This TCR beta chain was retrieved from a study of blood T cell repertoires in COVID-19. As for the study in general: Samples representing acute and convalescent COVID-19 were sourced from the United States, Italy and Spain. T cells, B-cell-depleted T cells, or PBMCs provided the cDNA or gDNA that served as material.

The authors' processing: Estimates of nucleated cell counts were drawn from the amplification of reference gene primers. Repertoires were generated with immunoSEQ multiplex PCR, while TCRdb's copy carries only in-frame clones and drops some. V, J and clone size are those of that table, while D and trimming were read from the DNA. Of hundreds of thousands of clones listed, approximately 88% were seen once; the top ten hold 5.5% to 8%. The V gene lost 4 bases and the J gene lost 16 bases, with 17 bases spanning the gap. Germline CDR1 is SNHLY and CDR2 is FYNNEI. CDR3 length equals 12 residues. Material: peripheral blood. The V gene is TRBV2, the J gene TRBJ1-5; a weak D match, TRBD1 (5 bases). The source is a woman aged 30 to 39 who had recovered from COVID-19. CDR3 loop: CASSVDTGLIHF. CDR3 nucleotide sequence: TGTGCCAGCAGTGTGGACACGGGTCTTATCCATTTT.